A selection of T cell receptor beta chains follows, all from one sample in a study of T cell responses to AZD1222 COVID-19 vaccine. Only in-frame clones appear in the TCRdb table, and some are missing; sequencing was by immunoSEQ multiplex PCR. The sample includes approximately 140,000 clones, 80% to 95% of them seen just once. Sequenced material: peripheral blood, taken on day 0 of AZD1222 vaccination. The receptor set was obtained from an adult in good health. Both conserved end residues are part of each CDR3. Fields, in order: V gene, clone size, J gene, D gene, CDR3 DNA, CDR3 protein. The D gene is left open where the match is weak. Only some rows state a clone size, as once, few, many or a class for expanded clones.

>TRBV7-9|NA|TRBJ2-5|TRBD2
TGTGCCAGCAGCTCACCACTAGCGGGAGAGACCCAGTACTTC
CASSSPLAGETQYF
>TRBV5-5|NA|TRBJ1-1|NA
TGTGCCAGCAGCTTAGGCAGGGGAGGGAGCACTGAAGCTTTCTTT
CASSLGRGGSTEAFF
>TRBV5-1|NA|TRBJ2-1|TRBD2
TGCGCCAGCACCCCCTTGCCGGCTAGCGGGATTCATGAGCAGTTCTTC
CASTPLPASGIHEQFF
>TRBV10-3|NA|TRBJ2-7|NA
TGTGCCATCAGCACGGGGACTGCGGGGGAGCAGTACTTC
CAISTGTAGEQYF
>TRBV5-6|NA|TRBJ1-5|NA
TGTGCCAGCAGCTTAAAAACATGGGACGTTAGCAATCAGCCCCAGCATTTT
CASSLKTWDVSNQPQHF
>TRBV29-1|NA|TRBJ2-1|TRBD2
TGCAGCGCCGTAAATAGGGGGGCTAGCGGGAGTAATGAGCAGTTCTTC
CSAVNRGASGSNEQFF
>TRBV29-1|NA|TRBJ1-2|TRBD1
TGCAGCGTTGATGGGCAGGGGGCAGGGGGCTACACCTTC
CSVDGQGAGGYTF
>TRBV30|NA|TRBJ2-3|NA
TGTGCCTGGAGCCCAGGACTGGCGACGGCTACGCAGTATTTT
CAWSPGLATATQYF
>TRBV7-2|NA|TRBJ2-7|TRBD2
TGTGCCAGCAGCTTGCCTAGCGGGGCCTACGAGCAGTACTTC
CASSLPSGAYEQYF
>TRBV10-3|NA|TRBJ2-3|NA
TGTGCCATCAGAGCGGTGGGGGCCGATTCAGATACGCAGTATTTT
CAIRAVGADSDTQYF
>TRBV18|once|TRBJ1-2|NA
TGTGCCAGCTCACCACGCGCGGCCACCCTTGACTATGGCTACACCTTC
CASSPRAATLDYGYTF
>TRBV6-5|once|TRBJ1-5|NA
TGTGCCAGCAGTTACGGGGGCAATCAGCCCCAGCATTTT
CASSYGGNQPQHF
>TRBV30|NA|TRBJ2-4|TRBD1
TGTGCCTCCGACAGGGGCGCCAAAAACATTCAGTACTTC
CASDRGAKNIQYF
>TRBV4-3|NA|TRBJ1-6|NA
TGCGCCAGCAGCCCCGCACGGGGCAGACAGTCACCCCTCCACTTT
CASSPARGRQSPLHF
>TRBV7-3|NA|TRBJ2-1|TRBD2
TGTGCCAGCAGCCAAGGGACTAGCACCTACAATGAGCAGTTCTTC
CASSQGTSTYNEQFF
>TRBV11-3|NA|TRBJ2-2|NA
TGTGCCAGCAGCTTTCCGACCGGGGAGCTGTTTTTT
CASSFPTGELFF
>TRBV7-9|NA|TRBJ2-5|NA
TGTGCCAGCAGCTTAGCAGCCAACCAAGAGACCCAGTACTTC
CASSLAANQETQYF
>TRBV19|NA|TRBJ1-2|NA
TGTGCCAGTAGTTCTCGGCCGGATTCTAACTATGGCTACACCTTC
CASSSRPDSNYGYTF
>TRBV7-2|NA|TRBJ1-1|NA
TGTGCCAGCAGCTTAGATCAAGTGACGTACCTGAACACTGAAGCTTTCTTT
CASSLDQVTYLNTEAFF
>TRBV7-6|NA|TRBJ2-1|TRBD2
TGTGCCAGCAGCACCCGACTAGCGGGAGACTACAATGAGCAGTTCTTC
CASSTRLAGDYNEQFF
>TRBV14|NA|TRBJ2-2|NA
TGTGCCAGCAGCCCCCACCTCCAAAACACCGGGGAGCTGTTTTTT
CASSPHLQNTGELFF
>TRBV24-1|NA|TRBJ2-3|TRBD2
TGTGCCACCAGTCCCAGCGGGAGCTCAGATACGCAGTATTTT
CATSPSGSSDTQYF
>TRBV27|NA|TRBJ2-7|NA
TGTGCCAGCAGTTTAAGATTTCCGAGCTCCTACGAGCAGTACTTC
CASSLRFPSSYEQYF
>TRBV5-4|NA|TRBJ2-7|TRBD2
TGTGCCAGCAGCTCAACAGCGGGAGGGCCCGACGAGCAGTACTTC
CASSSTAGGPDEQYF
>TRBV11-3|NA|TRBJ2-1|TRBD1
TGTGCCAGCAGCTTGGGGACAGGGGGTCCCGGGCAGTTCTTC
CASSLGTGGPGQFF
>TRBV19|NA|TRBJ1-1|NA
TGTGCCAGTAGTATACACGGGAGGACTGAAGCTTTCTTT
CASSIHGRTEAFF
>TRBV24-1|NA|TRBJ2-1|TRBD2
TGTGCCACCAGTGAACCGGGACTAGCGTCCAATGAGCAGTTCTTC
CATSEPGLASNEQFF
>TRBV30|NA|TRBJ1-4|NA
TGTGCCTGGAGGGGCAGAAGGTGGGGGACGGGAGAAAAACTGTTTTTT
CAWRGRRWGTGEKLFF
>TRBV18|once|TRBJ2-2|NA
TGTGCCAGCTCACCCCCCGTCACCGGGGAGCTGTTTTTT
CASSPPVTGELFF
>TRBV18|NA|TRBJ1-1|NA
TGTGCCAGCTCACCATCCACTGAAGCTTTCTTT
CASSPSTEAFF
>TRBV7-9|once|TRBJ2-2|NA
TGTGCCAGCAGCTTATCTTCTGATATCACCACCGGGGAGCTGTTTTTT
CASSLSSDITTGELFF
>TRBV6-5|NA|TRBJ2-3|NA
TGTGCCAGCAGGGACACAGATACGCAGTATTTT
CASRDTDTQYF
>TRBV30|NA|TRBJ2-1|NA
TGTGCCTCGTGCACCGGTGAGCAGTTCTTC
CASCTGEQFF
>TRBV4-3|NA|TRBJ2-1|TRBD1
TGCGCCAGCAGCCAACGGGACAGGGGGAATGAGCAGTTCTTC
CASSQRDRGNEQFF
>TRBV10-3|NA|TRBJ1-1|TRBD1
TGTGCCATCAGGGAGCGGGCGACAGGGTTAAACACTGAAGCTTTCTTT
CAIRERATGLNTEAFF
>TRBV11-3|NA|TRBJ2-7|NA
TGTGCCAGCAGCTTAGATCAGGGCTACGAGCAGTACTTC
CASSLDQGYEQYF
>TRBV27|NA|TRBJ2-7|TRBD2
TGTGCCAGCAGTTTTAAAGGGCTAGCGGGAGTTAAGGCCTACGAGCAGTACTTC
CASSFKGLAGVKAYEQYF
>TRBV6-5|NA|TRBJ2-2|TRBD1
TGTGCCAGCAGAAGACAGGGAGACACCGGGGAGCTGTTTTTT
CASRRQGDTGELFF
>TRBV19|NA|TRBJ2-1|NA
TGTGCCAGTAGTAAAGGGACCTACAATGAGCAGTTCTTC
CASSKGTYNEQFF
>TRBV3-1/TRBV3-2|NA|TRBJ2-2|NA
TGTGCCAGCAGCGAGGGCCTATCCCGGTTCGCCGGGGAGCTGTTTTTT
CASSEGLSRFAGELFF
>TRBV10-3|once|TRBJ2-2|NA
TGTGCCATCAGTGACCTGGGAGGCAGGATGAACACCGGGGAGCTGTTTTTT
CAISDLGGRMNTGELFF
>TRBV10-3|NA|TRBJ1-4|NA
TGTGCCATCAAGGGTGTGGATGAAAAACTGTTTTTT
CAIKGVDEKLFF
>TRBV7-8|NA|TRBJ2-1|TRBD1
TGTGCCAGCAGCTTAGAAGGGACAGGGTACCACAATGAGCAGTTCTTC
CASSLEGTGYHNEQFF
>TRBV28|NA|TRBJ1-1|NA
TGTGCCAGCAGTGAGGGGGTGGATGAAGCTTTCTTT
CASSEGVDEAFF
>TRBV7-2|NA|TRBJ2-5|TRBD2
TGTGCCAGCAGCTTTAGGTGGGAGGGCCAAGAGACCCAGTACTTC
CASSFRWEGQETQYF
>TRBV28|few|TRBJ2-2|NA
TGTGCCAGCACCCACCCGGGATCGAACACCGGGGAGCTGTTTTTT
CASTHPGSNTGELFF
>TRBV5-1|few|TRBJ2-1|NA
TGCGCCAGCAGCAAGGGAGATATTAATGAGCAGTTCTTC
CASSKGDINEQFF
>TRBV28|NA|TRBJ1-2|NA
TGTGCCAGCCGGGACTATGGCTACACCTTC
CASRDYGYTF
>TRBV27|NA|TRBJ1-5|NA
TGTGCCAGCAGTTTACGGGGGGCTGGCGGCAATCAGCCCCAGCATTTT
CASSLRGAGGNQPQHF
>TRBV14|NA|TRBJ2-4|NA
TGTGCCAGCAGCCAAGTAGTGGGGCTGGGCATTCAGTACTTC
CASSQVVGLGIQYF
>TRBV28|NA|TRBJ1-2|TRBD1
TGTGCCAGCAGTCCTACAGGGGTGGGGGATGGCTACACCTTC
CASSPTGVGDGYTF
>TRBV11-1|NA|TRBJ2-5|NA
TGTGCCAGCAGCTTAGTACCGTTTGAGACCCAGTACTTC
CASSLVPFETQYF